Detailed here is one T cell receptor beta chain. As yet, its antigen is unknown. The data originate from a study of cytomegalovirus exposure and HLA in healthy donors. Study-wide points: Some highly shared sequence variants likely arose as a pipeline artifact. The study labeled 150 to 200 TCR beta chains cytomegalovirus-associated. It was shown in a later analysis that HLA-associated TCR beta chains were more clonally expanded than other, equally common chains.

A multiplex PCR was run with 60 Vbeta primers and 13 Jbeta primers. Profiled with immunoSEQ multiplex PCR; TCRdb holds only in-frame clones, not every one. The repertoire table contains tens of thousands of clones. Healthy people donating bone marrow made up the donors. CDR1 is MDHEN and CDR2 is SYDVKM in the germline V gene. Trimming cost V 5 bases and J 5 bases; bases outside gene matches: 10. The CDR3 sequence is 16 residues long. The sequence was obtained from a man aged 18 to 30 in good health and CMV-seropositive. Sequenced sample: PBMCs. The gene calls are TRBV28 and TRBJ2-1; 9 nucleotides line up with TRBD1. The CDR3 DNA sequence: TGTGCCAGCAGTCCCCTTGGGACAGGGTTTGACAATGAGCAGTTCTTC. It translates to CASSPLGTGFDNEQFF.